The 11 T cell receptor beta chains below all came from one sample that was sequenced in a study of blood T cell repertoires in COVID-19. Only in-frame clones appear in the TCRdb table, and some are missing; sequencing was by immunoSEQ multiplex PCR. The sample includes fewer than 350,000 clones, around 89% of them seen just once. The sequencing sample was made of peripheral blood. These receptors all stem from a man between 40 and 49 years old with acute or convalescent COVID-19.

V and J are TRBV7-9 and TRBJ1-4; the D gene is possibly TRBD1 (5 bases). CDR3 length equals 14 residues. Trimming left V 5 bases short and J 8 bases short, with 15 bases between. Germline loops: CDR1 SEHNR, CDR2 FQNEAQ (reference sequence). The CDR3 loop is CASSRGLPSEKLFF. CDR3 DNA sequence: TGTGCCAGCAGCCGGGGACTTCCGTCGGAAAAACTGTTTTTT.

In the case of this clone: Other DNA variants within this sample encode the same CDR3. The rearrangement joins TRBV5-1 to TRBJ1-1; D not certain. Germline V lookup: CDR1 SGHRS, CDR2 YFSETQ. This CDR3 comprises 13 residues. V shed 2 bases and J shed 5 bases, with 10 bases lying between them. The chain's CDR3 is CASSLEGWTEAFF. The CDR3 DNA follows: TGCGCCAGCAGCTTAGAGGGCTGGACTGAAGCTTTCTTT.

This sequence joins TRBV3-1 (or the pseudogene TRBV3-2) and TRBJ1-4; D is ambiguous. Per the germline V gene, CDR1 is LGHDT and CDR2 is YNNKEL (reference sequence). V was pared by 0 bases and J by 7 bases, with 12 bases between. This CDR3 comprises 15 residues. The CDR3 DNA follows: TGTGCCAGCAGCCAAGATGGCGGCAGAGGTGAAAAACTGTTTTTT. Translating it yields CASSQDGGRGEKLFF.

The genes are TRBV21-1 and TRBJ2-3; TRBD2 is taken as the D call from the table, unchecked against the DNA. TRBV21-1 is labeled a pseudogene. CDR3 length: 14 residues. CDR3 protein: CASFPLAGVDTQYF. The DNA for the CDR3 is TGTGCCAGCTTCCCCCTCGCCGGAGTAGATACGCAGTATTTT.

The chain combines TRBV19 with TRBJ2-3; 9 bases match TRBD1. This CDR3 spans 14 amino acids. The germline V gene has CDR1 LNHDA and CDR2 SQIVND (reference sequence). V dropped 7 bases and J dropped 3; count of bases not matched to a gene: 5. The CDR3 coding sequence is TGTGCCAGTACCCACAGGGGGCAAACAGATACGCAGTATTTT. This codes for CASTHRGQTDTQYF.

The rearrangement links TRBV5-4 to TRBJ2-1, with 10 bases that match TRBD2. V shed 3 bases, J shed 8 bases, and the junction held 11 bases outside the gene matches. The V gene's germline CDR1 is SGHNT and CDR2 YYREEE (reference sequence). CDR3 length: 16 residues. CDR3 sequence reads: CASSSPKRGGLDEQFF. CDR3 nucleotide sequence: TGTGCCAGCAGCTCCCCTAAGCGGGGGGGCCTCGATGAGCAGTTCTTC.

This chain uses TRBV15 with TRBJ2-7, with 7 bases aligning to TRBD1. Losses at the gene ends were 8 bases for V and 7 bases for J; bases not matched to a gene: 11. The CDR3 is made up of 13 amino acids. CDR1 LNHNV and CDR2 YYDKDF come from the germline V gene (reference sequence). The chain's CDR3 is CATVPTGSNEQYF. The CDR3 DNA reads as TGTGCCACCGTCCCGACAGGGAGTAATGAGCAGTACTTC.

The rearrangement joins TRBV5-1 to TRBJ1-1; D unresolved. Germline CDR1 and CDR2: SGHRS and YFSETQ. This CDR3 contains 14 residues. V was cut by 2 bases and J by 11 bases, with 19 bases left in between. The CDR3 sequence: CASSFGFWPSEAFF. The CDR3 bases are TGCGCCAGCAGCTTTGGGTTTTGGCCGAGCGAGGCTTTCTTT.

The chain combines TRBV5-4 with TRBJ1-2, with D maybe TRBD1 (5 bases). V was pared by 5 bases and J by 3 bases, with 11 bases between. This CDR3 comprises 13 residues. Germline V gene data show CDR1 as SGHNT and CDR2 as YYREEE (reference sequence). As DNA, the CDR3 is TGTGCCAGCAGGAATGGGGGGGACTATGGCTACACCTTC. It yields the protein CASRNGGDYGYTF.

V and J are TRBV4-1 and TRBJ1-1, with 7 nucleotides matching TRBD1. The CDR3 runs to 14 residues. The J segment lost 2 bases and the V segment lost 7 bases, leaving 7 bases of the junction unmatched. From germline, CDR1 is MGHRA and CDR2 YSYEKL. CDR3: CASTRGTGNTEAFF. Here the CDR3 DNA reads TGCGCCAGCACCAGGGGGACGGGAAACACTGAAGCTTTCTTT.

This chain uses TRBV2 with TRBJ1-2, with D maybe TRBD1 (5 bases). Trimming shortened V by 7 bases and J by 3 bases, and 18 bases separated the two germline ends. Per germline, CDR1 SNHLY and CDR2 FYNNEI. The CDR3 is 15 residues long. The CDR3 loop reads CASTRMGGGDYGYTF. CDR3 nucleotides: TGTGCCAGCACCAGAATGGGGGGTGGGGACTATGGCTACACCTTC.